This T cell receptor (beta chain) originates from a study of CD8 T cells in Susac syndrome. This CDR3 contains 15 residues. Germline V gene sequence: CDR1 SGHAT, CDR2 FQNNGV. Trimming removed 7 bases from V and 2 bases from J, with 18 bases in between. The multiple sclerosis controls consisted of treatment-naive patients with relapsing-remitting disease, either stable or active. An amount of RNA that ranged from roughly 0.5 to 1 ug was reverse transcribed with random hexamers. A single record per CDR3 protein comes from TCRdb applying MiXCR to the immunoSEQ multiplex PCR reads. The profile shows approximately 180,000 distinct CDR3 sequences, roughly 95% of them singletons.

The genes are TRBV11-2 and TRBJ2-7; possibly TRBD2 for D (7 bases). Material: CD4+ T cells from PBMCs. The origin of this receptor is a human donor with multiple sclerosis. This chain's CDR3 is CASIPLGGGAYEQYF. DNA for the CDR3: TGTGCCAGCATCCCCCTGGGAGGGGGGGCCTACGAGCAGTACTTC. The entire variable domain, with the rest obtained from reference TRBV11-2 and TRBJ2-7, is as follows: EAGVAQSPRYKIIEKRQSVAFWCNPISGHATLYWYQQILGQGPKLLIQFQNNGVVDDSQLPKDRFSAERLKGVDSTLKIQPAKLEDSAVYLCASIPLGGGAYEQYFGPGTRLTVT.